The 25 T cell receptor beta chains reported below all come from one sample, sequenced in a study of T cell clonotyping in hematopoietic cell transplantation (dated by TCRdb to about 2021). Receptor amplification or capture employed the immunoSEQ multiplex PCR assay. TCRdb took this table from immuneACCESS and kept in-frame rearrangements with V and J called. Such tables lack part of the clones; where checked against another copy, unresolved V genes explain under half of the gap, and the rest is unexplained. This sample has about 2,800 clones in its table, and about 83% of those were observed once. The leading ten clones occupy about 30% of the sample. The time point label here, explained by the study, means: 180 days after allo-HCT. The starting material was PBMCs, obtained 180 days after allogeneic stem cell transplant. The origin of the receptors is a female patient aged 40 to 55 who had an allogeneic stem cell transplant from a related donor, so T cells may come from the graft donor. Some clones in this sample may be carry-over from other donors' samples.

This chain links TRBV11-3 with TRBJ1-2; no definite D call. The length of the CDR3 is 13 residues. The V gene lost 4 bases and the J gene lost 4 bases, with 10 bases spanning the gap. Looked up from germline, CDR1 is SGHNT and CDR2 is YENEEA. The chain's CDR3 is CASSSHRAYGYTF. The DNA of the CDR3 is TGTGCCAGCAGCTCCCACCGGGCCTATGGCTACACCTTC.

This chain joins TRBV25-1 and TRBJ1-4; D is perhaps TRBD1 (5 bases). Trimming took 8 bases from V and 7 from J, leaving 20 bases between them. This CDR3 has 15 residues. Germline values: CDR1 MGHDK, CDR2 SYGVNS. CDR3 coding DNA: TGTGCCAGCGGTTTCCGTTTTCAGGGATTTGAAAAACTGTTTTTT. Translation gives CASGFRFQGFEKLFF.

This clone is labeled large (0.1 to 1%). CDR3: CASSPGSGASQPQHF. In nucleotides, the CDR3 is TGTGCCAGCAGCCCCGGGTCCGGAGCGAGTCAGCCCCAGCATTTT. This chain connects TRBV27 to TRBJ1-5; D is undetermined. The CDR3 consists of 15 residues. Germline CDR1 MNHEY, CDR2 SMNVEV (reference sequence). V lost 6 bases, J lost 6 bases, and 18 bases lay in between.

CDR3 sequence: CASSQDGTGNTIYF. The CDR3 nucleotides read TGTGCCAGCAGCCAAGATGGAACTGGAAACACCATATATTTT. The gene calls are TRBV4-2 and TRBJ1-3; D gene uncertain. The germline V gene has CDR1 LGHNA and CDR2 YNFKEQ. V lost 0 bases to trimming and J lost 2 bases, with 5 bases between them. The CDR3 extends over 14 amino acids.

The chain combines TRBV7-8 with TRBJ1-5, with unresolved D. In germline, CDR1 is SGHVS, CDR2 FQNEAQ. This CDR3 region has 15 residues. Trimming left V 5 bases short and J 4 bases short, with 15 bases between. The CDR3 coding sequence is TGTGCCAGCAGCCCCCACGCGATTGCGAATCAGCCCCAGCATTTT. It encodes CASSPHAIANQPQHF. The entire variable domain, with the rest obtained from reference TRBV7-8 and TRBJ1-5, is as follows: GAGVSQSPRYKVAKRGQDVALRCDPISGHVSLFWYQQALGQGPEFLTYFQNEAQLDKSGLPSDRFFAERPEGSVSTLKIQRTQQEDSAVYLCASSPHAIANQPQHFGDGTRLSIL.

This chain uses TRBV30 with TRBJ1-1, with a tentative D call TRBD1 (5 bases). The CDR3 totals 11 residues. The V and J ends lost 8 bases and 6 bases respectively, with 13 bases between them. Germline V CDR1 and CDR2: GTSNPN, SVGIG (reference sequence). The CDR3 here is CAGDFGAEAFF. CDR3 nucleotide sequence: TGTGCCGGGGACTTTGGGGCTGAAGCTTTCTTT.

The CDR3 protein is CASSPGQGNQPQHF. The CDR3 nucleotides read TGCGCCAGCAGCCCGGGACAGGGTAATCAGCCCCAGCATTTT. The chain links TRBV4-1 to TRBJ1-5, with 9 nucleotides matching TRBD1. CDR1 is MGHRA and CDR2 is YSYEKL in the germline V gene. The CDR3 runs 14 residues. Trimming cost V 4 bases and J 4 bases; bases outside gene matches: 2.

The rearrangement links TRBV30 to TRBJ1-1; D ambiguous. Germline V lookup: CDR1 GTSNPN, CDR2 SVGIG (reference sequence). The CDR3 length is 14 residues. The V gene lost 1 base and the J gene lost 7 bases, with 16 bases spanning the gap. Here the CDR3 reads CAWSAESFQSEAFF. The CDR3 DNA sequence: TGTGCCTGGAGTGCCGAGTCATTCCAGAGTGAAGCTTTCTTT.

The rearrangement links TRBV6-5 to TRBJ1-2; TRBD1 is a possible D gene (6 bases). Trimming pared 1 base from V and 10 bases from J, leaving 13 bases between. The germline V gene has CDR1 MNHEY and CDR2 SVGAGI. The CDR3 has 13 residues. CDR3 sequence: CASSYWHEGDYTF. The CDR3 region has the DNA TGTGCCAGCAGTTACTGGCATGAGGGGGACTACACCTTC.

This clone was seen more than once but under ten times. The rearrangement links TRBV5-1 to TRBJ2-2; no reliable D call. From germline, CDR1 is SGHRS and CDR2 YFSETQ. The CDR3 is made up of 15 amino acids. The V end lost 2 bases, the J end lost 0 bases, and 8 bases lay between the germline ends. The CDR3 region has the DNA TGCGCCAGCAGCTTAAGGACCCCGAACACCGGGGAGCTGTTTTTT. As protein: CASSLRTPNTGELFF. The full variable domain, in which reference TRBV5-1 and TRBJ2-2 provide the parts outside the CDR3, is KAGVTQTPRYLIKTRGQQVTLSCSPISGHRSVSWYQQTPGQGLQFLFEYFSETQRNKGNFPGRFSGRQFSNSRSEMNVSTLELGDSALYLCASSLRTPNTGELFFGEGSRLTVL.

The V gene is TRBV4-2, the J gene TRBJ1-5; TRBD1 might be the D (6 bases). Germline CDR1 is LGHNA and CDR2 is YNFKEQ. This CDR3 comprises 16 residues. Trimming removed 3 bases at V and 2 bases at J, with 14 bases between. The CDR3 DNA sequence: TGTGCCAGCAGCCAGGAGACAGGTCCTGGCAATCAGCCCCAGCATTTT. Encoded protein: CASSQETGPGNQPQHF.

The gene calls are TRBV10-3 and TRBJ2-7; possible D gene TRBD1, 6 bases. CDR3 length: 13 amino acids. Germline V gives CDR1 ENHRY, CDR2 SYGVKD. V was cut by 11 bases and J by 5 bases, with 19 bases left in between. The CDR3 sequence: CASRGADRNEQYF. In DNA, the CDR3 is TGTGCCTCCCGAGGGGCAGACAGGAACGAGCAGTACTTC.

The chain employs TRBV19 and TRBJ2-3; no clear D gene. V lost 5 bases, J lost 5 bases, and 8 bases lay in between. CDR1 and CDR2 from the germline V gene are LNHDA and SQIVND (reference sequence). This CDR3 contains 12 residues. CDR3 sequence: CASSVGIDTQYF. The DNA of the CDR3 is TGTGCCAGTAGTGTCGGAATAGATACGCAGTATTTT.

In nucleotides, the CDR3 is TGTGCCATCAGCGATTTTCTGGACAGCGGAACTGAAGCTTTCTTT. Translation gives CAISDFLDSGTEAFF. The genes are TRBV10-3 and TRBJ1-1; the D gene is possibly TRBD1 (6 bases). From germline, CDR1 is ENHRY and CDR2 SYGVKD. The CDR3 sequence is 15 residues long. V was trimmed by 6 bases and J by 5 bases, leaving 19 bases between them.

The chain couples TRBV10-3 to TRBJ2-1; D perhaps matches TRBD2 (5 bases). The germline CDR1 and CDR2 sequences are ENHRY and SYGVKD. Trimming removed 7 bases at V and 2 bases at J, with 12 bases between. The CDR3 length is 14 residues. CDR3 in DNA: TGTGCCATCACCGCGGGCTACCCCTACAATGAGCAGTTCTTC. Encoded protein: CAITAGYPYNEQFF.

CDR3 sequence (DNA): TGTGCCAGCAGTTACGTCACACGGGGCTACGAGCAGTACTTC. It codes for CASSYVTRGYEQYF. The chain recombines TRBV6-5 with TRBJ2-7, with D possibly being TRBD2 (5 bases). The length of the CDR3 is 14 residues. Germline V gene lookup returns CDR1 MNHEY and CDR2 SVGAGI. The ends were cut back, 2 bases at V and 3 bases at J, with 11 bases in the middle.

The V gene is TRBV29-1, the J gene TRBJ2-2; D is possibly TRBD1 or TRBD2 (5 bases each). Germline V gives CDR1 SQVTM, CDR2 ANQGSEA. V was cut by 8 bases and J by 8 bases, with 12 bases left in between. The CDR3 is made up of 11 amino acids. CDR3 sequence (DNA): TGCAGCACTGGGGACGTGGGGGAGCTGTTTTTT. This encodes CSTGDVGELFF.

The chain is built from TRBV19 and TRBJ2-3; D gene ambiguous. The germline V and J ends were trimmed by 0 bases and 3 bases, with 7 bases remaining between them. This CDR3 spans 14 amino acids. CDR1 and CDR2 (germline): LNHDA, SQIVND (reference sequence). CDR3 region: CASSIDLETDTQYF. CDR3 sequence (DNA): TGTGCCAGTAGTATAGATTTGGAGACAGATACGCAGTATTTT.

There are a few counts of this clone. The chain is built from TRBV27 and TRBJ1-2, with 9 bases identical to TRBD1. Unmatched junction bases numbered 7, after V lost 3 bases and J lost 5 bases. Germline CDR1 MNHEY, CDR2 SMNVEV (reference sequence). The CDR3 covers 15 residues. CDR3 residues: CASSFLGQGRYGYTF. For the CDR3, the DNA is TGTGCCAGCAGTTTCCTCGGACAGGGGCGATATGGCTACACCTTC.

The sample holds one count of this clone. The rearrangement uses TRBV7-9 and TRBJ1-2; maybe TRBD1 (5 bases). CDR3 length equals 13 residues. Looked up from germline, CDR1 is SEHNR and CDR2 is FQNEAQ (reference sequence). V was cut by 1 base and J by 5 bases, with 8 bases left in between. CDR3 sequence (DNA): TGTGCCAGCAGCTTAGGGCAGGGTTATGGCTACACCTTC. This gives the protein CASSLGQGYGYTF.

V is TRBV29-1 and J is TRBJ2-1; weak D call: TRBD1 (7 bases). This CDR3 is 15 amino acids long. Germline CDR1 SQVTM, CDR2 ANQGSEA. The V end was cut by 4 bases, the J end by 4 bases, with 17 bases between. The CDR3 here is CSVAAGGNRYNEQFF. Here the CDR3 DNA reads TGCAGCGTTGCGGCAGGGGGGAACCGATACAATGAGCAGTTCTTC.

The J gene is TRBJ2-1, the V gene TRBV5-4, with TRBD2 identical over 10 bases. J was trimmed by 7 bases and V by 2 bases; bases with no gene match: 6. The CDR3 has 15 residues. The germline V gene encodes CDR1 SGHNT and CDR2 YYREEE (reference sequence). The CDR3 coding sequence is TGTGCCAGCAGCTTTTCTAGCGGGAGCGGGAATGAGCAGTTCTTC. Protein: CASSFSSGSGNEQFF.

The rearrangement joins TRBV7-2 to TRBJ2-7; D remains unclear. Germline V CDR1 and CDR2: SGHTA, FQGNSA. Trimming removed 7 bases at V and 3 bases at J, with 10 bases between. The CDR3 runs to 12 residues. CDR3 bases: TGTGCCAGCACCATGCAGAACTACGAGCAGTACTTC. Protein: CASTMQNYEQYF. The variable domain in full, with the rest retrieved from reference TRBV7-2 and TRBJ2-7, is GAGVSQSPSNKVTEKGKDVELRCDPISGHTALYWYRQSLGQGLEFLIYFQGNSAPDKSGLPSDRFSAERTGGSVSTLTIQRTQQEDSAVYLCASTMQNYEQYFGPGTRLTVT.

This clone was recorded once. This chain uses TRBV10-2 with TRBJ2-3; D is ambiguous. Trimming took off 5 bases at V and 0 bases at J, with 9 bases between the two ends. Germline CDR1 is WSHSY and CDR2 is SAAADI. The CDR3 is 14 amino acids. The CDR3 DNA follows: TGCGCCAGCAGTATTGTGGCTAGCACAGATACGCAGTATTTT. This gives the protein CASSIVASTDTQYF.

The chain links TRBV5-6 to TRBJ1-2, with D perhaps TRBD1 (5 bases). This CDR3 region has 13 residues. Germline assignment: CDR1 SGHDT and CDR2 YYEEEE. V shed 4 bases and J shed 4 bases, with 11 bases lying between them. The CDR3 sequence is CASSRGPFYGYTF. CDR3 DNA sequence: TGTGCCAGCAGCAGGGGCCCCTTCTATGGCTACACCTTC.